The 25 T cell receptor beta chains given below trace back to one sample, sequenced in a study of cytomegalovirus exposure and HLA in healthy donors. Primers included in the PCR were 60 Vbeta and 13 Jbeta primers. The table came from immunoSEQ multiplex PCR; TCRdb's copy has only in-frame clones and leaves some out. The table lists 110,000 to 150,000 clones, roughly 77% of them singletons. The sequenced sample consisted of PBMCs. The receptors stem from a female donor in good health and CMV-seronegative.

This clone was picked up a small number of times. The gene calls are TRBV6-5 and TRBJ2-3, with D possibly being TRBD1 (5 bases). This CDR3 region has 16 residues. The V gene's germline CDR1 is MNHEY and CDR2 SVGAGI. Between the trimmed V and J ends, which lost 0 bases and 1 base, there was a span of 11 bases. CDR3 DNA: TGTGCCAGCAGTTACTCACAGGACCCTCGCACAGATACGCAGTATTTT. Protein sequence: CASSYSQDPRTDTQYF.

The rearrangement uses TRBV19 and TRBJ1-4; tentatively, D is TRBD1 (5 bases). The CDR3 covers 16 residues. Germline assignment: CDR1 LNHDA and CDR2 SQIVND (reference sequence). Trimming shortened V by 3 bases and J by 0 bases, and 11 bases separated the two germline ends. The CDR3 nucleotides are TGTGCCAGTAGTATCGGCGGGGCTGCAACTAATGAAAAACTGTTTTTT. Residues: CASSIGGAATNEKLFF. Variable domain in full (rest from reference TRBV19 and TRBJ1-4): DGGITQSPKYLFRKEGQNVTLSCEQNLNHDAMYWYRQDPGQGLRLIYYSQIVNDFQKGDIAEGYSVSREKKESFPLTVTSAQKNPTAFYLCASSIGGAATNEKLFFGSGTQLSVL.

This rearrangement joins TRBV5-4 to TRBJ2-1; D is uncertain. The CDR3 covers 11 residues. Trimming removed 9 bases from V and 6 bases from J, with 10 bases in between. The germline V gene has CDR1 SGHNT and CDR2 YYREEE (reference sequence). Here the CDR3 reads CAIPSVNEQFF. For the CDR3, the DNA is TGTGCCATCCCCTCCGTCAATGAGCAGTTCTTC.

Note on this clone: The sample holds other DNA sequences that translate to the same CDR3. V usage is TRBV7-9 and J usage is TRBJ2-7; no reliable D call. The CDR3 totals 12 residues. Germline V gene lookup returns CDR1 SEHNR and CDR2 FQNEAQ (reference sequence). The V end lost 2 bases, the J end lost 4 bases, and 6 bases lay between the germline ends. CDR3 sequence reads: CASSLSSYEQYF. The CDR3 DNA reads as TGTGCCAGCAGCTTAAGTAGTTACGAGCAGTACTTC.

This chain joins TRBV18 and TRBJ1-1; tentative D call: TRBD1 (6 bases). Trimming stripped 2 bases from V and 7 bases from J, with 14 bases between. Germline lookup yields CDR1 KGHSH and CDR2 LQKENI. The CDR3 has 14 residues. The CDR3 nucleotides read TGTGCCAGCTCACCAGGGGGCGCGCGCAATGAAGCTTTCTTT. It translates to CASSPGGARNEAFF.

This clone was seen only once. This chain links TRBV6-5 with TRBJ2-2; maybe TRBD2 (5 bases). V shed 0 bases and J shed 6 bases, with 14 bases lying between them. The CDR3 consists of 16 residues. Looked up from germline, CDR1 is MNHEY and CDR2 is SVGAGI. The CDR3, as DNA: TGTGCCAGCAGTTACTCTGCTTTCGGGGAAGCCGGGGAGCTGTTTTTT. Its translation: CASSYSAFGEAGELFF.

The V call is TRBV29-1, the J call TRBJ2-5; 7 bases are shared with TRBD1. The assigned J gene may be wrong: the sequence end matches TRBJ2-7 better. The germline CDR1 and CDR2 sequences are SQVTM and ANQGSEA. The length of the CDR3 is 13 residues. CDR3 bases: TGCAGCGCATCGACAGGGCAGACCTACGAGCAGTACTTC. This codes for CSASTGQTYEQYF.

V is TRBV5-1 and J is TRBJ1-2, with D maybe TRBD1 (5 bases). The ends were cut back, 2 bases at V and 1 base at J, with 12 bases in the middle. The CDR3 contains 15 residues. Germline V gene data show CDR1 as SGHRS and CDR2 as YFSETQ. Here the CDR3 DNA reads TGCGCCAGCAGCTTATCGGCAGGGATTAACTATGGCTACACCTTC. It yields the protein CASSLSAGINYGYTF.

The genes are TRBV27 and TRBJ2-7, with TRBD2 as a possible D gene (5 bases). The CDR3 runs 14 residues. Germline CDR1 is MNHEY and CDR2 is SMNVEV (reference sequence). Trimming pared 7 bases from V and 0 bases from J, leaving 13 bases between. Here the CDR3 DNA reads TGTGCCAGCAACGCGGGCAGGAGCTCCTACGAGCAGTACTTC. This gives the protein CASNAGRSSYEQYF.

This CDR3 is CASSVDRETGELFF. The CDR3 DNA reads TGTGCCAGCAGCGTCGACAGGGAGACCGGGGAGCTGTTTTTT. The chain recombines TRBV11-2 with TRBJ2-2; TRBD1 matches 7 bases. Germline V gives CDR1 SGHAT, CDR2 FQNNGV. The ends lost 5 bases at V and 5 bases at J; junction bases unmatched: 5. This CDR3 comprises 14 residues.

V usage is TRBV7-2 and J usage is TRBJ2-7, with TRBD2 as a possible D gene (6 bases). CDR1 is SGHTA, CDR2 FQGNSA, per germline. This CDR3 contains 11 residues. Trimming left V 1 base short and J 9 bases short, with 7 bases between. CDR3 protein: CASSLVGGQYF. The CDR3 DNA reads as TGTGCCAGCAGCTTAGTGGGGGGGCAGTACTTC.

J is TRBJ1-1 and V is TRBV9; no clear D gene. This CDR3 has 15 amino acids. From germline, CDR1 is SGDLS and CDR2 YYNGEE. V lost 0 bases and J lost 6, with 15 bases in between. CDR3 in amino acids: CASSVEQFHPPEAFF. The CDR3 coding sequence is TGTGCCAGCAGCGTAGAACAGTTTCATCCGCCTGAAGCTTTCTTT.

The rearrangement joins TRBV25-1 to TRBJ2-6; D is unclear. Trimming stripped 6 bases from V and 0 bases from J, with 12 bases between. Per germline, CDR1 MGHDK and CDR2 SYGVNS. The length of the CDR3 is 16 residues. Here the CDR3 DNA reads TGTGCCAGCAGCGAAACAGACACCTCTGGGGCCAACGTCCTGACTTTC. Encoded protein: CASSETDTSGANVLTF.

The rearrangement links TRBV4-1 to TRBJ1-1; the D is unclear. There are 13 residues in the CDR3. CDR1 and CDR2 from the germline V gene are MGHRA and YSYEKL. V lost 3 bases to trimming and J lost 3 bases, with 8 bases between them. The CDR3 nucleotides read TGCGCCAGCAGCCACCAAGAGGACACTGAAGCTTTCTTT. It codes for CASSHQEDTEAFF.

V gene TRBV7-8 combines with J gene TRBJ1-3, with D unclear. The CDR3 has 13 residues. The germline gives CDR1 SGHVS, CDR2 FQNEAQ. V was shortened by 1 base and J by 2 bases, with 3 bases between the two germline ends. In DNA, the CDR3 is TGTGCCAGCAGCTTAGATACTGGAAACACCATATATTTT. Encoded protein: CASSLDTGNTIYF.

The V and J genes are TRBV5-1 and TRBJ2-5; 7 bases match TRBD1. Trimming removed 3 bases from V and 2 bases from J; junction bases left unmatched: 19. This CDR3 is built from 19 residues. CDR1 is SGHRS and CDR2 is YFSETQ in the germline V gene. The CDR3 sequence is CASSSPRTRQGGLQETQYF. The CDR3 DNA follows: TGCGCCAGCAGCTCCCCCCGGACCAGACAGGGCGGGCTACAAGAGACCCAGTACTTC.

The chain links TRBV4-1 to TRBJ2-1; TRBD2 matches 8 bases. The germline V gene has CDR1 MGHRA and CDR2 YSYEKL. V was clipped by 1 base and J by 0 bases; unmatched bases: 17. The CDR3 spans 21 residues. CDR3 bases: TGCGCCAGCAGCCAAGGCATCCAAGCGGGAGTACCCTCGAGCTCCTACAATGAGCAGTTCTTC. Translating it yields CASSQGIQAGVPSSSYNEQFF.

This chain uses TRBV5-5 with TRBJ2-1; TRBD1 matches 10 bases. The trim removed 4 bases at V and 5 bases at J, leaving 6 bases unmatched. The germline V gene encodes CDR1 SGHKS and CDR2 YYEKEE (reference sequence). This CDR3 region has 15 residues. DNA of the CDR3: TGTGCCAGCAGCCTGAGGGGACAGGGGAACAATGAGCAGTTCTTC. Encoded protein: CASSLRGQGNNEQFF.

The chain couples TRBV29-1 to TRBJ1-2, with 8 bases matching TRBD1. Germline V gene data show CDR1 as SQVTM and CDR2 as ANQGSEA. The CDR3 is 14 residues long. After removal of 5 bases from V and 7 bases from J, the junction contained 12 bases not matched to a gene. In DNA, the CDR3 is TGCAGCGTTCCCTGGCAGGGGGCGATGGGTGGCTACACCTTC. Protein: CSVPWQGAMGGYTF.

The gene calls are TRBV7-9 and TRBJ2-7; TRBD1 matches at 8 bases. The J segment lost 4 bases and the V segment lost 2 bases, leaving 1 base of the junction unmatched. Germline V CDR1 and CDR2: SEHNR, FQNEAQ (reference sequence). The CDR3 runs to 13 residues. The CDR3 nucleotides are TGTGCCAGCAGCTTAAACAGGGGGTACGAGCAGTACTTC. Protein: CASSLNRGYEQYF.

In this sample, this clone turned up once. The V gene is TRBV13, the J gene TRBJ2-7; 9 bases are a match to TRBD2. The CDR3 length is 13 residues. With 2 bases clipped from V and 7 bases from J, the junction kept 3 bases outside the gene matches. Germline V gene sequence: CDR1 PRHDT, CDR2 FYEKMQ (reference sequence). The CDR3 protein is CASSLLAGDEQYF. For the CDR3, the DNA is TGTGCCAGCAGCTTATTAGCGGGAGATGAGCAGTACTTC.

The DNA of the CDR3 is TGTGCCAGCAGTTACGGCGGGAGGGCCGATTACAATGAGCAGTTCTTC. It yields the protein CASSYGGRADYNEQFF. The rearrangement uses TRBV6-5 and TRBJ2-1; 9 bases agree with TRBD2. In germline, CDR1 is MNHEY, CDR2 SVGAGI. V shed 2 bases, J shed 4 bases, and the junction held 6 bases outside the gene matches. The CDR3 loop spans 16 amino acids.

The chain has TRBV7-9 and TRBJ2-7; 8 bases agree with TRBD1. V was clipped by 5 bases and J by 4 bases; unmatched bases: 7. The CDR3 runs to 14 residues. Germline CDR1 is SEHNR and CDR2 is FQNEAQ (reference sequence). CDR3 DNA: TGTGCCAGCAGCCCCCGACAGGGGATTTACGAGCAGTACTTC. This encodes CASSPRQGIYEQYF.

The chain employs TRBV11-1 and TRBJ2-7; 7 bases agree with TRBD2. Germline loops: CDR1 SGHAT, CDR2 FQDESV (reference sequence). The trim removed 5 bases at V and 2 bases at J, leaving 6 bases unmatched. The CDR3 is 14 residues long. CDR3 sequence: CASSPGLVPYEQYF. The CDR3 bases are TGTGCCAGCAGCCCAGGACTAGTCCCCTACGAGCAGTACTTC.

This chain joins TRBV30 and TRBJ2-7; tentative D call: TRBD1 (5 bases). The CDR3 extends over 12 amino acids. Germline CDR1 is GTSNPN and CDR2 is SVGIG (reference sequence). Trimming removed 3 bases from V and 1 base from J, with 7 bases in between. The CDR3 DNA follows: TGTGCCTGGAGGGACACTTCCTACGAGCAGTACTTC. Translating gives CAWRDTSYEQYF. Using reference TRBV30 and TRBJ2-7 for the parts outside the CDR3, the full variable domain is SQTIHQWPATLVQPVGSPLSLECTVEGTSNPNLYWYRQAAGRGLQLLFYSVGIGQISSEVPQNLSASRPQDRQFILSSKKLLLSDSGFYLCAWRDTSYEQYFGPGTRLTVT.